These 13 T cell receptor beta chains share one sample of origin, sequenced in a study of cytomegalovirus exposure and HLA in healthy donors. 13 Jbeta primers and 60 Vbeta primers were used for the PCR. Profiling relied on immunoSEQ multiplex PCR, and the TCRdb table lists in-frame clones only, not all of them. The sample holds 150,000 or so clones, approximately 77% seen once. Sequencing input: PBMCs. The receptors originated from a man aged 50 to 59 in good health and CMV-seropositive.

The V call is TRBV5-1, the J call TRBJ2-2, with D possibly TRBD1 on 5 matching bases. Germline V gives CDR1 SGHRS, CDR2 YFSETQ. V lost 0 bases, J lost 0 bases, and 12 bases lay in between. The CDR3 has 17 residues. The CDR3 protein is CASSLAGAPSNTGELFF. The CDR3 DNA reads TGCGCCAGCAGCTTGGCTGGGGCGCCCTCGAACACCGGGGAGCTGTTTTTT.

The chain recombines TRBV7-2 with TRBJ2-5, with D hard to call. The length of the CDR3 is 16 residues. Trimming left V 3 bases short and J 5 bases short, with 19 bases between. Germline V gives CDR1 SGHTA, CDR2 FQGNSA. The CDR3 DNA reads TGTGCCAGCAGCTTCCGTTTTTATCGCACCGGGGAGACCCAGTACTTC. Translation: CASSFRFYRTGETQYF.

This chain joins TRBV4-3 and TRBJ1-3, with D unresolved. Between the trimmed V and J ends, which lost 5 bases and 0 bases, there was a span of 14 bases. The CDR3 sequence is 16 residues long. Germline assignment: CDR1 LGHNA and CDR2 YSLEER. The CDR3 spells CASSKGLGSSGNTIYF. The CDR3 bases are TGCGCCAGCAGCAAAGGCCTAGGTAGCTCTGGAAACACCATATATTTT.

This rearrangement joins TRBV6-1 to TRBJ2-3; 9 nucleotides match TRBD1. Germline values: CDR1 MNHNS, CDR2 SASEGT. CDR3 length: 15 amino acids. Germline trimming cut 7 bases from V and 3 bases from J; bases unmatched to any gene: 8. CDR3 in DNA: TGTGCCAGCAAGTTGTGGGGACAGGGAACAGATACGCAGTATTTT. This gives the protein CASKLWGQGTDTQYF.

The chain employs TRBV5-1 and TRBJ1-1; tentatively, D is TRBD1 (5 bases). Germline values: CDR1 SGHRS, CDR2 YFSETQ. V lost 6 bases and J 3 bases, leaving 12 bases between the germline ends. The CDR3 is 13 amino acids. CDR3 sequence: CASKTVIHTEAFF. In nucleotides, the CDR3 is TGCGCCAGCAAGACAGTTATCCACACTGAAGCTTTCTTT.

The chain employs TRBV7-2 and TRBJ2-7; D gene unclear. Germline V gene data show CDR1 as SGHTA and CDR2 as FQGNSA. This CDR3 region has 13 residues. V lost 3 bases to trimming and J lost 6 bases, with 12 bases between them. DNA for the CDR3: TGTGCCAGCAGCTTCACTTTTCTCTCCGAGCAGTACTTC. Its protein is CASSFTFLSEQYF. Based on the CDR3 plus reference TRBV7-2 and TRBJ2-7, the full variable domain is GAGVSQSPSNKVTEKGKDVELRCDPISGHTALYWYRQSLGQGLEFLIYFQGNSAPDKSGLPSDRFSAERTGGSVSTLTIQRTQQEDSAVYLCASSFTFLSEQYFGPGTRLTVT.

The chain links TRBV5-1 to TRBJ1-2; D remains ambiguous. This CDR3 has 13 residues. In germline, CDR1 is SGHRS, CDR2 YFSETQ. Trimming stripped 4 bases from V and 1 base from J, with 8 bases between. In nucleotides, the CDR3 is TGCGCCAGCAGCGAGACGGGTAACTATGGCTACACCTTC. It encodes CASSETGNYGYTF. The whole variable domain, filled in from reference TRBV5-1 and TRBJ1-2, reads KAGVTQTPRYLIKTRGQQVTLSCSPISGHRSVSWYQQTPGQGLQFLFEYFSETQRNKGNFPGRFSGRQFSNSRSEMNVSTLELGDSALYLCASSETGNYGYTFGSGTRLTVV.

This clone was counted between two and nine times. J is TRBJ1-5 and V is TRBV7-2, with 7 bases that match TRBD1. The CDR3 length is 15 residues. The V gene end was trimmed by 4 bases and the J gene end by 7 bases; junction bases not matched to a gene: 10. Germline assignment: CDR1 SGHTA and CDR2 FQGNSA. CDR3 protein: CASSSRQGETQPQHF. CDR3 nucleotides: TGTGCCAGCAGCTCCAGACAGGGAGAAACCCAGCCCCAGCATTTT.

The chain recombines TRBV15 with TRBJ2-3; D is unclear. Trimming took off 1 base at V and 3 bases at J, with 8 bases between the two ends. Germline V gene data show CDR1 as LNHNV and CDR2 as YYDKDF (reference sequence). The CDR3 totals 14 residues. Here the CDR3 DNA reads TGTGCCACCAGCAGAGCATTCGGGACAGATACGCAGTATTTT. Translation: CATSRAFGTDTQYF. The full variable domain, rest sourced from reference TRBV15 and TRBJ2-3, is DAMVIQNPRYQVTQFGKPVTLSCSQTLNHNVMYWYQQKSSQAPKLLFHYYDKDFNNEADTPDNFQSRRPNTSFCFLDIRSPGLGDTAMYLCATSRAFGTDTQYFGPGTRLTVL.

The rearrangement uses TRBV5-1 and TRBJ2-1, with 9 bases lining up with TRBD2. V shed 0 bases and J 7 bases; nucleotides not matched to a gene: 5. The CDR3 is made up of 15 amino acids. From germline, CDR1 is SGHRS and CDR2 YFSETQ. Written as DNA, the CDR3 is TGCGCCAGCAGCTTGGGAAGTAGCGGGGGAAATGAGCAGTTCTTC. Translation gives CASSLGSSGGNEQFF. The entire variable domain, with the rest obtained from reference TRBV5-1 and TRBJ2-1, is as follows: KAGVTQTPRYLIKTRGQQVTLSCSPISGHRSVSWYQQTPGQGLQFLFEYFSETQRNKGNFPGRFSGRQFSNSRSEMNVSTLELGDSALYLCASSLGSSGGNEQFFGPGTRLTVL.

CDR3 coding DNA: TGTGCCAGCAGTAAACATCGGAACACTGAAGCTTTCTTT. Translating it yields CASSKHRNTEAFF. This chain links TRBV6-4 with TRBJ1-1; D unclear. The CDR3 contains 13 residues. The germline CDR1 and CDR2 sequences are MRHNA and SNTAGT. Between the trimmed V and J ends, which lost 5 bases and 1 base, there was a span of 8 bases.

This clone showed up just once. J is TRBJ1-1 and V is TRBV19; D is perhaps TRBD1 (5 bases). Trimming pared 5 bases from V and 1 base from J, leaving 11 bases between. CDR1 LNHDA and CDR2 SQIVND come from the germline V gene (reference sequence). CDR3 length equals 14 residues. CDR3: CASSPWRGNTEAFF. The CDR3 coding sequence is TGTGCCAGTAGTCCTTGGAGGGGGAACACTGAAGCTTTCTTT. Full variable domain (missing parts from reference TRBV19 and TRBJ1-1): DGGITQSPKYLFRKEGQNVTLSCEQNLNHDAMYWYRQDPGQGLRLIYYSQIVNDFQKGDIAEGYSVSREKKESFPLTVTSAQKNPTAFYLCASSPWRGNTEAFFGQGTRLTVV.

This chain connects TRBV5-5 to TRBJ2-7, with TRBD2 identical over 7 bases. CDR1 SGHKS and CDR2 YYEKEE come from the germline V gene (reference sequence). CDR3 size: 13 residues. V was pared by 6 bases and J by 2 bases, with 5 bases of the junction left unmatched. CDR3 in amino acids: CASNYRGAYEQYF. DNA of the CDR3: TGTGCCAGCAACTATCGGGGGGCCTACGAGCAGTACTTC.